Presented here are 14 T cell receptor beta chains from one specimen sequenced in a study of vaccination and CD4 T cells after COVID-19. Their specific antigens are unknown. As for treatment: 10-day PBMC culture with coronavirus spike peptide pools or control peptides (ViraFEST assay). The study sequenced cultured CD4+ T cell DNA using the Oncomine TCR Beta short-read assay. TCRdb processed the PCR reads anew with MiXCR; each CDR3 protein has one entry. The sample contains roughly 9,000 distinct CDR3 sequences, around 59% of which appear only once. Sequenced: CD4+ T cells from blood, cultured in vitro. The receptor set was obtained from a human donor who had recovered from COVID-19.

This clonotype was seen once. The rearrangement links TRBV28 to TRBJ1-2; D is possibly TRBD1 (5 bases). CDR3 size: 14 residues. Germline-derived CDR1 and CDR2 are MDHEN and SYDVKM. The CDR3 is CAADRGGRDYGYTF. The DNA for the CDR3 is TGTGCGGCAGACCGCGGGGGGAGGGACTATGGCTACACCTTC.

This clonotype was seen a handful of times. This chain uses TRBV20-1 with TRBJ2-4; TRBD2 matches 11 bases. CDR3 size: 14 residues. Per the germline V gene, CDR1 is DFQATT and CDR2 is SNEGSKA (reference sequence). The V segment lost 2 bases and the J segment 8 bases; nucleotides outside the gene matches: 5. DNA of the CDR3: TGCAGTGCTAGATTTGGACTAGCGGGTTACATTCAGTACTTC. Translation: CSARFGLAGYIQYF.

The chain has TRBV7-3 and TRBJ2-5, with TRBD2 identical over 8 bases. Germline V CDR1 and CDR2: SGHTA, FQGTGA. The J segment lost 4 bases and the V segment lost 3 bases, leaving 4 bases of the junction unmatched. The CDR3 runs to 14 residues. Here the CDR3 reads CASSFSGASETQYF. The CDR3 coding sequence is TGTGCCAGCAGCTTTAGCGGGGCTTCAGAGACCCAGTACTTC.

The chain links TRBV28 to TRBJ2-5, with D unclear. CDR1 and CDR2 (germline): MDHEN, SYDVKM. V lost 3 bases and J lost 5, with 4 bases in between. This CDR3 region has 11 residues. In DNA form, the CDR3 reads TGTGCCAGCAGTTTGAGGGAGACCCAGTACTTC. Protein product: CASSLRETQYF.

The J gene is TRBJ1-6, the V gene TRBV7-2; D not resolved. Germline CDR1 is SGHTA and CDR2 is FQGNSA. CDR3 size: 12 residues. V was shortened by 1 base and J by 11 bases, with 6 bases between the two germline ends. CDR3 residues: CASSLDLPPLHF. DNA of the CDR3: TGTGCCAGCAGCTTAGATCTACCACCCCTCCACTTT. Supplemented by reference TRBV7-2 and TRBJ1-6, the full variable domain reads GAGVSQSPSNKVTEKGKDVELRCDPISGHTALYWYRQSLGQGLEFLIYFQGNSAPDKSGLPSDRFSAERTGGSVSTLTIQRTQQEDSAVYLCASSLDLPPLHFGNGTRLTVT.

The chain is built from TRBV6-1 and TRBJ2-5, with unresolved D. This CDR3 is built from 12 residues. Germline V CDR1 and CDR2: MNHNS, SASEGT. V was pared by 6 bases and J by 7 bases, with 12 bases between. CDR3 bases: TGTGCCAGCAGCGATCCAACGGGGACCCAGTACTTC. This sequence encodes CASSDPTGTQYF.

This clonotype appeared a few times. The chain is built from TRBV20-1 and TRBJ2-5; the match to TRBD2 covers 7 bases. The V and J ends lost 6 bases and 5 bases, in that order; junction bases with no gene match: 15. There are 15 residues in the CDR3. Germline V CDR1 and CDR2: DFQATT, SNEGSKA (reference sequence). CDR3 loop: CSAPTTRGRVETQYF. The CDR3 DNA is TGCAGTGCCCCCACAACACGAGGGAGGGTTGAGACCCAGTACTTC.

This clonotype was observed once. The CDR3 nucleotides are TGTGCCAGCAGCTTATGGGTGGTCCATGAGCAGTTCTTC. This encodes CASSLWVVHEQFF. The rearrangement links TRBV7-9 to TRBJ2-1; D is uncertain. V lost 2 bases, J lost 8 bases, and 10 bases lay in between. The CDR3 is 13 residues long. CDR1 and CDR2 from the germline V gene are SEHNR and FQNEAQ (reference sequence). The complete variable domain, with remaining parts taken from reference TRBV7-9 and TRBJ2-1, reads DTGVSQNPRHKITKRGQNVTFRCDPISEHNRLYWYRQTLGQGPEFLTYFQNEAQLEKSRLLSDRFSAERPKGSFSTLEIQRTEQGDSAMYLCASSLWVVHEQFFGPGTRLTVL.

The rearrangement links TRBV15 to TRBJ1-2; TRBD1 matches 9 bases. Trimming removed 3 bases from V and 6 bases from J; junction bases left unmatched: 5. Per the germline V gene, CDR1 is LNHNV and CDR2 is YYDKDF (reference sequence). The CDR3 length is 14 residues. The CDR3 sequence: CATSSYRDRDGYTF. CDR3 bases: TGTGCCACCAGCAGTTACCGGGACAGGGATGGCTACACCTTC. Supplemented by reference TRBV15 and TRBJ1-2, the full variable domain reads DAMVIQNPRYQVTQFGKPVTLSCSQTLNHNVMYWYQQKSSQAPKLLFHYYDKDFNNEADTPDNFQSRRPNTSFCFLDIRSPGLGDTAMYLCATSSYRDRDGYTFGSGTRLTVV.

The genes are TRBV7-2 and TRBJ2-1, with a tentative D call TRBD2 (5 bases). Per the germline V gene, CDR1 is SGHTA and CDR2 is FQGNSA. V was shortened by 1 base and J by 4 bases, with 11 bases between the two germline ends. The CDR3 runs to 15 residues. Written as DNA, the CDR3 is TGTGCCAGCAGCTTAGAGGGAGTATCATACAATGAGCAGTTCTTC. Its protein is CASSLEGVSYNEQFF.

The V and J genes are TRBV7-2 and TRBJ1-5; perhaps TRBD1 as D (6 bases). V was pared by 5 bases and J by 2 bases, with 10 bases between. This CDR3 has 14 amino acids. Germline V CDR1 and CDR2: SGHTA, FQGNSA. Written as DNA, the CDR3 is TGTGCCAGCAGCCTCCGACAGGGCAATCAGCCCCAGCATTTT. This encodes CASSLRQGNQPQHF.

The chain has TRBV25-1 and TRBJ1-2, with TRBD1 matching 7 bases. V gave up 6 bases and J gave up 5 bases; unmatched junction bases: 6. The germline V gene encodes CDR1 MGHDK and CDR2 SYGVNS. The CDR3 runs to 13 residues. The CDR3 sequence is CASSQGTVYGYTF. The CDR3 DNA reads as TGTGCCAGCAGCCAGGGGACAGTTTATGGCTACACCTTC.

This clonotype was observed a handful of times. The genes are TRBV20-1 and TRBJ2-7; TRBD1 is a possible D gene (6 bases). V gave up 5 bases and J gave up 6 bases, with 8 bases separating them. This CDR3 spans 10 amino acids. CDR1 DFQATT and CDR2 SNEGSKA come from the germline V gene (reference sequence). The CDR3 spells CSAYRVEQYF. CDR3 DNA: TGCAGTGCTTACAGGGTCGAGCAGTACTTC.

This rearrangement joins TRBV20-1 to TRBJ2-1; the match to TRBD2 covers 15 bases. CDR3 length: 14 amino acids. Germline CDR1 and CDR2: DFQATT and SNEGSKA (reference sequence). J was trimmed by 7 bases and V by 3 bases; bases with no gene match: 1. The CDR3 loop is CSARGTSGRNEQFF. In DNA form, the CDR3 reads TGCAGTGCTAGGGGGACTAGCGGGAGGAATGAGCAGTTCTTC.